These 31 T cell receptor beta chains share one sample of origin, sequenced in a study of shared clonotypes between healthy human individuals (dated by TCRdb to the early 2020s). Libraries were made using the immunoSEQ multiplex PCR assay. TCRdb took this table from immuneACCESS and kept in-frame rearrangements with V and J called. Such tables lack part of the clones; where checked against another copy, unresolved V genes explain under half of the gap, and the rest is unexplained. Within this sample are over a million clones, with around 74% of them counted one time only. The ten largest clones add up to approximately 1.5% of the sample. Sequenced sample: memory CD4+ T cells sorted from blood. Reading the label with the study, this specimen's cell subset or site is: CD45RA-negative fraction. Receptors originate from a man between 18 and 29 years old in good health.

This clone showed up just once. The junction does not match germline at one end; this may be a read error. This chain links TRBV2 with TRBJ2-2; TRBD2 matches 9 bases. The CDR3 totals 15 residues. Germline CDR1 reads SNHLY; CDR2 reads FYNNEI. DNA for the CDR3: TGTGCCAGCCGTGAGGCTAGCGGGGTCTGGGCGAAGCTGTTTTTT. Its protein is CASREASGVWAKLFF.

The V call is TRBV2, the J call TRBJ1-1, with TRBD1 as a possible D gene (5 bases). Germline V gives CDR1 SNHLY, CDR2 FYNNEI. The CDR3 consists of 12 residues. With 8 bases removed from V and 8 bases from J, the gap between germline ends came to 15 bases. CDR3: CASGARGLEAFF. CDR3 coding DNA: TGTGCCAGCGGTGCGAGGGGTTTGGAAGCTTTCTTT.

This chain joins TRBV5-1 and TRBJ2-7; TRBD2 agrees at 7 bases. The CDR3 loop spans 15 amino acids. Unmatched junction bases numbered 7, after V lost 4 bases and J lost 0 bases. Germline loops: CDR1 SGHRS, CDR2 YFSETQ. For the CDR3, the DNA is TGCGCCAGCAGCCTACTAGCGCTGAGCTCCTACGAGCAGTACTTC. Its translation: CASSLLALSSYEQYF.

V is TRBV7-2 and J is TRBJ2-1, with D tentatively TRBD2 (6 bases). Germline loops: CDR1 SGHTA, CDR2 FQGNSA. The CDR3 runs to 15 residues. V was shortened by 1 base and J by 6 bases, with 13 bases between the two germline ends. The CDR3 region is CASSLGGLPPNEQFF. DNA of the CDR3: TGTGCCAGCAGCTTAGGGGGACTGCCGCCCAATGAGCAGTTCTTC.

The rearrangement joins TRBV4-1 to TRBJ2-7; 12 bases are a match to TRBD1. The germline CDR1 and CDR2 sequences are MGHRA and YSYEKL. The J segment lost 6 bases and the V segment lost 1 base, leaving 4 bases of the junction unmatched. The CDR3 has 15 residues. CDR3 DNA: TGCGCCAGCAGCCAAGTCCGGGACAGGGGGCGCGAGCAGTACTTC. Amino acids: CASSQVRDRGREQYF.

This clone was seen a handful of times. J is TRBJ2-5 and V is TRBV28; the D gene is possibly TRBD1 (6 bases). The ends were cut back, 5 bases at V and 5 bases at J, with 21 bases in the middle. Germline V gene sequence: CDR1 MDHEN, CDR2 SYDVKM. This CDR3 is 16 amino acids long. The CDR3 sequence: CASSPTQTGAWETQYF. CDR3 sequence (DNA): TGTGCCAGCAGTCCTACCCAGACAGGCGCGTGGGAGACCCAGTACTTC.

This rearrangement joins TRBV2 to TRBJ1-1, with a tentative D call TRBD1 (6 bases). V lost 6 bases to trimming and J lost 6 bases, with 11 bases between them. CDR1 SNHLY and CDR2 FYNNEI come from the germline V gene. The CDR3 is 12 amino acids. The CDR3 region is CASRPTGPEAFF. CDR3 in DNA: TGTGCCAGCAGGCCGACAGGCCCTGAAGCTTTCTTT. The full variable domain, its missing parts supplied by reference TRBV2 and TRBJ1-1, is EPEVTQTPSHQVTQMGQEVILRCVPISNHLYFYWYRQILGQKVEFLVSFYNNEISEKSEIFDDQFSVERPDGSNFTLKIRSTKLEDSAMYFCASRPTGPEAFFGQGTRLTVV.

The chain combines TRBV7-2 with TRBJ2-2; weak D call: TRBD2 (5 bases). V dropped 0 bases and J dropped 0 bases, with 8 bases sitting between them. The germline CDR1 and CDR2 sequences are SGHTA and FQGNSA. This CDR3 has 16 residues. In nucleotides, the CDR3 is TGTGCCAGCAGCTTAGCGGGAGTCCCGAACACCGGGGAGCTGTTTTTT. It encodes CASSLAGVPNTGELFF.

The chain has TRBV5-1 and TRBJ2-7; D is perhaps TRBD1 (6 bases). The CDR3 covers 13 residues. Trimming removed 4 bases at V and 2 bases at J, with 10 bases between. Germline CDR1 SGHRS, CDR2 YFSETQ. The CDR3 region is CASSPAGAYEQYF. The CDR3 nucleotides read TGCGCCAGCAGCCCCGCAGGGGCCTACGAGCAGTACTTC.

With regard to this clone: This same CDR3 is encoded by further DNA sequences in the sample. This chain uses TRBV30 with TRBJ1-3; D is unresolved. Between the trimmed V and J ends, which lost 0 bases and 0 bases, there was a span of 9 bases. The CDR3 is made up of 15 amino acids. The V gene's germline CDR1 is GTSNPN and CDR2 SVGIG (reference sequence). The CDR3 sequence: CAWSVGRNSGNTIYF. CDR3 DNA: TGTGCCTGGAGTGTTGGGAGGAACTCTGGAAACACCATATATTTT.

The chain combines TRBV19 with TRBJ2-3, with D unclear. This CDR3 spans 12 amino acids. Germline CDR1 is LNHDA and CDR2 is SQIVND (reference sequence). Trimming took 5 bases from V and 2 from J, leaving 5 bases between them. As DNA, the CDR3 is TGTGCCAGTAGTGCCAACACAGATACGCAGTATTTT. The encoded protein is CASSANTDTQYF.

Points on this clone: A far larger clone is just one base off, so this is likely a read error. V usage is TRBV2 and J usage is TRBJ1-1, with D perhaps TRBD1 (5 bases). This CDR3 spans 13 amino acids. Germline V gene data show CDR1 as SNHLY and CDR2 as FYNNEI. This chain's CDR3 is CASRGRGNIEAFF. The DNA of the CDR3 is TGTGCCAGCAGGGGACGTGGGAACATTGAAGCTTTCTTT.

The CDR3 DNA reads as TGCGCCAGCACCGAGACGGGGGCGCTTGGCTACACCTTC. Protein: CASTETGALGYTF. The rearrangement joins TRBV10-1 to TRBJ1-2; a weak D match, TRBD1 (6 bases). CDR1 is WNHNN and CDR2 is SYGVQD in the germline V gene (reference sequence). Trimming took off 7 bases at V and 7 bases at J, with 16 bases between the two ends. The CDR3 is made up of 13 amino acids.

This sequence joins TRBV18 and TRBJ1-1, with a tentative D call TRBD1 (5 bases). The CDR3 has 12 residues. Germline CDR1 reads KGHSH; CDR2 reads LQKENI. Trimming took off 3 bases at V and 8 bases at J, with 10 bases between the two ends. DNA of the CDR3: TGTGCCAGCTCACCGGCGGGGCGGGAAGCTTTCTTT. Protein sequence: CASSPAGREAFF.

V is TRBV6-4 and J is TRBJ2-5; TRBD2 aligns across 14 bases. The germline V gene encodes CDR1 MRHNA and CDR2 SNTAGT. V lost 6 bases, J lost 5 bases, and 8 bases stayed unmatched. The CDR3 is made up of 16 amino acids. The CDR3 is CASSPTSGGATETQYF. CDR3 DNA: TGTGCCAGCAGCCCGACTAGCGGGGGGGCCACGGAGACCCAGTACTTC.

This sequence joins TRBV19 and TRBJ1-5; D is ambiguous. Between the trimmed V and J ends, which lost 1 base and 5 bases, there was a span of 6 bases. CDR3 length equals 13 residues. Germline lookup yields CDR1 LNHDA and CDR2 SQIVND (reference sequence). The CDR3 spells CASSIAGDQPQHF. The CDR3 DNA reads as TGTGCCAGTAGTATAGCTGGGGATCAGCCCCAGCATTTT. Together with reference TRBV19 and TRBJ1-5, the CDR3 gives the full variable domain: DGGITQSPKYLFRKEGQNVTLSCEQNLNHDAMYWYRQDPGQGLRLIYYSQIVNDFQKGDIAEGYSVSREKKESFPLTVTSAQKNPTAFYLCASSIAGDQPQHFGDGTRLSIL.

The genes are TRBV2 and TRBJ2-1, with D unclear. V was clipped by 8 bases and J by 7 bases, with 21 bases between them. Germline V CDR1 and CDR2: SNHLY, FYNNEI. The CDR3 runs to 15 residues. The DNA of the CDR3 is TGTGCCAGCGTCGAACTCGGGCCTCAGGTGAATGAGCAGTTCTTC. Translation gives CASVELGPQVNEQFF. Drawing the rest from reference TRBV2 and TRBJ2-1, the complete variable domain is EPEVTQTPSHQVTQMGQEVILRCVPISNHLYFYWYRQILGQKVEFLVSFYNNEISEKSEIFDDQFSVERPDGSNFTLKIRSTKLEDSAMYFCASVELGPQVNEQFFGPGTRLTVL.

CDR3 residues: CASSEPGQGVYGYTF. The CDR3, as DNA: TGTGCCAGCAGTGAGCCGGGACAGGGGGTTTATGGCTACACCTTC. J is TRBJ1-2 and V is TRBV6-1; 11 bases are shared with TRBD1. J was trimmed by 5 bases and V by 3 bases; bases with no gene match: 5. The length of the CDR3 is 15 residues. The V gene's germline CDR1 is MNHNS and CDR2 SASEGT.

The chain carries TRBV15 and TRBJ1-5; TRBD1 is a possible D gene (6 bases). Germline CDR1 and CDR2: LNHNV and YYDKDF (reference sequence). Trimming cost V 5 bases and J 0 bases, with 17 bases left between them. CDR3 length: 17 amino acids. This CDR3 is CATSGRTAFDSNQPQHF. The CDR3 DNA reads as TGTGCCACCAGCGGGCGGACAGCATTCGATAGCAATCAGCCCCAGCATTTT.

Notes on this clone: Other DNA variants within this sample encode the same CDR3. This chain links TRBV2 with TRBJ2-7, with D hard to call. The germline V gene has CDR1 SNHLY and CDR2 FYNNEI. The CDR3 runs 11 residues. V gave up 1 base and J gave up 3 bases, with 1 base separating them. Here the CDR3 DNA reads TGTGCCAGCAGTGAAGGCTACGAGCAGTACTTC. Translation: CASSEGYEQYF. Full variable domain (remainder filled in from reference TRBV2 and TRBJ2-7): EPEVTQTPSHQVTQMGQEVILRCVPISNHLYFYWYRQILGQKVEFLVSFYNNEISEKSEIFDDQFSVERPDGSNFTLKIRSTKLEDSAMYFCASSEGYEQYFGPGTRLTVT.

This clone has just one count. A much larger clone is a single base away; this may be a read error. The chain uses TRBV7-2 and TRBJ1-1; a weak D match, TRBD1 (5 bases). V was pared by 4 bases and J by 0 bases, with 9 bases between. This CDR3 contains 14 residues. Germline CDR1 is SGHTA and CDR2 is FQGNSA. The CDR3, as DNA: TGTGCCAGCAGCTCCACAGGTTTGAACACTGAAGCTTTCTTT. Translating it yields CASSSTGLNTEAFF.

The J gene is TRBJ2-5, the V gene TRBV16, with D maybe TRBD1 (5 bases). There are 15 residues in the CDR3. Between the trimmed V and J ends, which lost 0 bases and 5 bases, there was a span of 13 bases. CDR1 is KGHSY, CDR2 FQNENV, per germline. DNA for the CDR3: TGTGCCAGCAGCCAATCGAATACAGGTCGGGAGACCCAGTACTTC. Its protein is CASSQSNTGRETQYF.

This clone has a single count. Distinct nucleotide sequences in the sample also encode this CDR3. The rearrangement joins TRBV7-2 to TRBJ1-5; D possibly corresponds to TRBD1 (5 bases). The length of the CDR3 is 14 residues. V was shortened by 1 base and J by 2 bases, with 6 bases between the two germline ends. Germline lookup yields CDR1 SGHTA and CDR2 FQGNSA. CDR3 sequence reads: CASSLVQGNQPQHF. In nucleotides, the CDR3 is TGTGCCAGCAGCTTAGTACAGGGCAATCAGCCCCAGCATTTT.

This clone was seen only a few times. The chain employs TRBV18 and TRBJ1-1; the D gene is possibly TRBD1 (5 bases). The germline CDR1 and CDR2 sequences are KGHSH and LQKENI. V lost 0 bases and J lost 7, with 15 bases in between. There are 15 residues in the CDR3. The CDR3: CASSPPVGRAGEAFF. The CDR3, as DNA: TGTGCCAGCTCACCACCGGTGGGCAGGGCGGGTGAAGCTTTCTTT.

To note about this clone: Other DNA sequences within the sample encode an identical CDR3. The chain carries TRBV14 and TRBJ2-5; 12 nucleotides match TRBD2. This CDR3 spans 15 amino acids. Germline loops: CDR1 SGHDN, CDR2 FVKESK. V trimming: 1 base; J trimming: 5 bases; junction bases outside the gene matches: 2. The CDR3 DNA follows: TGTGCCAGCAGCCAAGGACTAGCGGGAGTCGAGACCCAGTACTTC. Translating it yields CASSQGLAGVETQYF.

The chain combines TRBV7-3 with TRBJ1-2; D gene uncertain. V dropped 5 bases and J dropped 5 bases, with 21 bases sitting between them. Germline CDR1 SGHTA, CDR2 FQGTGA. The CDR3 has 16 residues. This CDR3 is CASSASFGVDLYGYTF. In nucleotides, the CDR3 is TGTGCCAGCAGCGCCAGCTTCGGGGTGGATTTATATGGCTACACCTTC.

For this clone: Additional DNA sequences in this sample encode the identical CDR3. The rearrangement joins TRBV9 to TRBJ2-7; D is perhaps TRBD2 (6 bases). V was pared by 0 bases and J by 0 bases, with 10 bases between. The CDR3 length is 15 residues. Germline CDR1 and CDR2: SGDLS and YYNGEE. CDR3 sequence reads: CASSVGAGSSYEQYF. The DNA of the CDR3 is TGTGCCAGCAGCGTAGGGGCGGGGAGCTCCTACGAGCAGTACTTC.

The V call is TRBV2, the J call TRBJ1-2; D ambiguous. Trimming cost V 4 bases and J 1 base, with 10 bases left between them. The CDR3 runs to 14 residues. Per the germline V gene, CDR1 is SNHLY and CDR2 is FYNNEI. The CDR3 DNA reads TGTGCCAGCAGTGTAAACACCGGTAACTATGGCTACACCTTC. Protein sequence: CASSVNTGNYGYTF.

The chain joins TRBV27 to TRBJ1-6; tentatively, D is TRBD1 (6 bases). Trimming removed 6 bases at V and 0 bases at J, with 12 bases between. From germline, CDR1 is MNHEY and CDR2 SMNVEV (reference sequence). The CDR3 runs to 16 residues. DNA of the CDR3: TGTGCCAGCAGGCTTCAGGGGAACTCCTATAATTCACCCCTCCACTTT. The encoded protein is CASRLQGNSYNSPLHF.

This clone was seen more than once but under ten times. The chain's CDR3 is CASSFRREQFF. The CDR3 nucleotides are TGTGCCAGCAGTTTCCGGCGAGAGCAGTTCTTC. The J gene is TRBJ2-1, the V gene TRBV27; D call uncertain. The CDR3 covers 11 residues. V gave up 3 bases and J gave up 10 bases, with 7 bases separating them. The V gene's germline CDR1 is MNHEY and CDR2 SMNVEV (reference sequence).

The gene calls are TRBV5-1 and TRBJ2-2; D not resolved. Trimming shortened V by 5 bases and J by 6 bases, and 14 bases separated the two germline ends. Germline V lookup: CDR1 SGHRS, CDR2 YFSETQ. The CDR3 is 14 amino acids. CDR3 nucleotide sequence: TGCGCCAGCAGTAAGGAACCCTCTGCCGGGGAGCTGTTTTTT. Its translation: CASSKEPSAGELFF.